Listed below are T cell receptor beta chains from one sample, sequenced in a study of spatial heterogeneity in lung cancer. TCRdb used MiXCR to reprocess the 5' RACE reads, holding one entry per CDR3 protein. The sample records tens of thousands of distinct CDR3 sequences, approximately 8% being singletons. Sequencing was performed on PBMCs, taken at follow-up. The receptors here all came from a male donor with early-stage non-small cell lung cancer. CDR3s include the opening cysteine and the closing phenylalanine or tryptophan.

v_call	j_call	cdr3_aa
TRBV7-9	TRBJ2-7	CASSSTSAYEQYF
TRBV29-1	TRBJ1-2	CSVEEGDSVYGYTF
TRBV11-2	TRBJ2-3	CASSLTRTSGGRHTQYF
TRBV7-3	TRBJ2-2	CASSLNGPSNTGELFF
TRBV11-1	TRBJ2-7	CASSLGAAYEQYF
TRBV5-1	TRBJ2-1	CASRADDHNEQFF
TRBV5-6	TRBJ1-3	CASSSTGQAGGNTIYF
TRBV20-1	TRBJ2-1	CSARDPGKYNEQFF
TRBV2	TRBJ1-1	CASRSGPEAFF
TRBV20-1	TRBJ2-7	CSARDLDTPAAYEQYF
TRBV5-6	TRBJ1-1	CASSDPNMNTEAFF
TRBV6-5	TRBJ2-5	CASSPGQGVETQYF
TRBV7-6	TRBJ2-3	CASSPGLAGSSTDTQYF
TRBV20-1	TRBJ2-1	CSARAGLASYNEQFF